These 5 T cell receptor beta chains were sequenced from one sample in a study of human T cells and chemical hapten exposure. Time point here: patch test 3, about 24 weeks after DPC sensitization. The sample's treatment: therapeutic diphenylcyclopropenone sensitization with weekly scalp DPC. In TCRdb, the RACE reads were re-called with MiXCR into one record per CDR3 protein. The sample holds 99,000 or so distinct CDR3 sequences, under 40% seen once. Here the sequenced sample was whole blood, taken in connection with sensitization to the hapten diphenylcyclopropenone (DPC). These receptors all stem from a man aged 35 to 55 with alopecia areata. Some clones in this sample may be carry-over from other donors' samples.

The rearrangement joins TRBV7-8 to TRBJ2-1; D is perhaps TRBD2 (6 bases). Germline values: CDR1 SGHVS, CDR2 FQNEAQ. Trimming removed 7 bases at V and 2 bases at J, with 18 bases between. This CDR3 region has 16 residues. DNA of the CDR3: TGTGCCAGCACCCTCCGGGACGGGGAGGCCTACAATGAGCAGTTCTTC. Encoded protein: CASTLRDGEAYNEQFF.

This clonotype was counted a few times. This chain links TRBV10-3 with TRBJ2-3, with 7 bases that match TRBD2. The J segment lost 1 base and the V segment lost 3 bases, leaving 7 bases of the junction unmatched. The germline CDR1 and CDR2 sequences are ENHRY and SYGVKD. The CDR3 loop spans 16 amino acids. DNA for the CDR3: TGTGCCATCAGTGACGAGCGGGGACCGCGCACAGATACGCAGTATTTT. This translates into CAISDERGPRTDTQYF.

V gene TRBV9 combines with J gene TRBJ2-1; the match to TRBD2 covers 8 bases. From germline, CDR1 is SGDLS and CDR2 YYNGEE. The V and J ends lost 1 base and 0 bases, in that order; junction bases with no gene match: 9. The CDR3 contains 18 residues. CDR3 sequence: CASSVWAGGPSSYNEQFF. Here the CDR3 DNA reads TGTGCCAGCAGCGTATGGGCGGGAGGCCCTAGCTCCTACAATGAGCAGTTCTTC.

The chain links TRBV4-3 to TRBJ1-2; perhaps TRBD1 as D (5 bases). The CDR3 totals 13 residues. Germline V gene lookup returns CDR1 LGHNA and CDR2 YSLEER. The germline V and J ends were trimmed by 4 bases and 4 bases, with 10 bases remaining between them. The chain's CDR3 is CASSRDRTYGYTF. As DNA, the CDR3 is TGCGCCAGCAGCCGCGACAGAACCTATGGCTACACCTTC.

This CDR3 reads CASSQGVGGYTF. CDR3 in DNA: TGTGCCAGTAGTCAAGGGGTGGGAGGCTACACCTTC. This chain joins TRBV19 and TRBJ1-2; D might be TRBD1 (5 bases). Between the trimmed V and J ends, which lost 5 bases and 8 bases, there was a span of 12 bases. CDR1 is LNHDA, CDR2 SQIVND, per germline (reference sequence). This CDR3 has 12 residues.